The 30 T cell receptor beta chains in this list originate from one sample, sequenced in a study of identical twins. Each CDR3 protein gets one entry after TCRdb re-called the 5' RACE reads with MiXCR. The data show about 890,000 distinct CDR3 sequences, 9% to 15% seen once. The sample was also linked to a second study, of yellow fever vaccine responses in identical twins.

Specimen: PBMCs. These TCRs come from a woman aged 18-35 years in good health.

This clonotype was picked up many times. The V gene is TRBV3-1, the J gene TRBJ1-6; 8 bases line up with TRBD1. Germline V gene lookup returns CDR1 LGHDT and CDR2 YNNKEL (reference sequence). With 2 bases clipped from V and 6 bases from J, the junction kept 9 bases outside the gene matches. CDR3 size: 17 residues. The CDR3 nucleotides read TGTGCCAGCAGCCAAAAGACGGGAGGACAGGGTAATTCACCCCTCCACTTT. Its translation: CASSQKTGGQGNSPLHF.

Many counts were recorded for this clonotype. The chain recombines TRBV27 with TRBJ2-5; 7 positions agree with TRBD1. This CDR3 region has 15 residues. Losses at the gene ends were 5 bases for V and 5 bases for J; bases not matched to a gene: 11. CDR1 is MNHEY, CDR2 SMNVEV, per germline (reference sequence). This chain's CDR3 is CASSTIRDSRETQYF. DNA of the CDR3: TGTGCCAGCAGTACCATCCGGGACAGTCGGGAGACCCAGTACTTC.

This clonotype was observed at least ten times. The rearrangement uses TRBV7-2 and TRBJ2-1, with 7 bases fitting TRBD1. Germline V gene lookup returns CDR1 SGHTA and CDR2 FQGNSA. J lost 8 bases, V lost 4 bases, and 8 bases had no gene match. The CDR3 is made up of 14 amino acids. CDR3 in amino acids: CASSSSGTVYEQFF. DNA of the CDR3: TGTGCCAGCAGCTCAAGTGGGACAGTTTATGAGCAGTTCTTC.

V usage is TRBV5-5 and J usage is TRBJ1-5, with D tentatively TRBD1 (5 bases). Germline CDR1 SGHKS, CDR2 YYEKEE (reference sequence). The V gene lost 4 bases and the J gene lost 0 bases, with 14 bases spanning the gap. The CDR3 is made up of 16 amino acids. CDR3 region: CASSRVGAASNQPQHF. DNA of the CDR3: TGTGCCAGCAGCAGGGTCGGGGCAGCTAGCAATCAGCCCCAGCATTTT.

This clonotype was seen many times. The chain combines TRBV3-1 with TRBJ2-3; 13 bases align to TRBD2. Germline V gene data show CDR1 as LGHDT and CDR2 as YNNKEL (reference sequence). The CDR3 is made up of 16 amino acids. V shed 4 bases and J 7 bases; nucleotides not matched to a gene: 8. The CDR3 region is CASSPRTSGGPNTQYF. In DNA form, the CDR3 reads TGTGCCAGCAGCCCGAGGACTAGCGGGGGACCAAATACGCAGTATTTT.

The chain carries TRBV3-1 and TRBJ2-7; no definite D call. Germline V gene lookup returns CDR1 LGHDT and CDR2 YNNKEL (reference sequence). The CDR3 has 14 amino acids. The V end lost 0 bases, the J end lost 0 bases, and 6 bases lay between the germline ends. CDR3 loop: CASSQDGSSYEQYF. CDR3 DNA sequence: TGTGCCAGCAGCCAAGATGGCAGCTCCTACGAGCAGTACTTC.

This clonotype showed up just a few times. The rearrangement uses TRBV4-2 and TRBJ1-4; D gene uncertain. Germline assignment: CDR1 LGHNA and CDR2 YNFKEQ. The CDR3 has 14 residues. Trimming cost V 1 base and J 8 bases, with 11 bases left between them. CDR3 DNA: TGTGCCAGCAGCCAAGTCTCCGGAGGGGAAAAACTGTTTTTT. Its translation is CASSQVSGGEKLFF.

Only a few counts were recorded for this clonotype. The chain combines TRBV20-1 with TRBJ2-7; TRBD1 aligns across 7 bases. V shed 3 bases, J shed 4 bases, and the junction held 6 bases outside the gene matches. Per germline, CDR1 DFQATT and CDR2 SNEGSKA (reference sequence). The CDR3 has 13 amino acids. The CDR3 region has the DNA TGCAGTGCTAGGAGGACAGGACTGTACGAGCAGTACGTC. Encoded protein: CSARRTGLYEQYV.

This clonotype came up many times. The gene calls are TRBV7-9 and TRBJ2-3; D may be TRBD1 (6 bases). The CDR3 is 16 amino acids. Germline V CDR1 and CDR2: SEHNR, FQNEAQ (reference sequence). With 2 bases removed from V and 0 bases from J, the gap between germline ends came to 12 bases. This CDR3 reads CASSLQGHSSTDTQYF. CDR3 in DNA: TGTGCCAGCAGCTTACAGGGACACTCAAGCACAGATACGCAGTATTTT.

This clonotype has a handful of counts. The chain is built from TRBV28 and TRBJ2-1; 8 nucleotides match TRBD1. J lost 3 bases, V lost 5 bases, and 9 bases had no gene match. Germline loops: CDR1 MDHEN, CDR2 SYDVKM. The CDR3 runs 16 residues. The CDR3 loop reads CASSLSLDRDYNEQFF. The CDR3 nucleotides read TGTGCCAGCAGTCTCTCCCTGGACAGGGACTACAATGAGCAGTTCTTC.

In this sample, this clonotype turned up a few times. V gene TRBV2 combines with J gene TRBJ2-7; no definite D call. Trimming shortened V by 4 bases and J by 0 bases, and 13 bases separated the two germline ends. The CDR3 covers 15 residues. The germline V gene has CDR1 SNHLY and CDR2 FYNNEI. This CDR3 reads CASSADSNLSYEQYF. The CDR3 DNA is TGTGCCAGCAGTGCCGATTCCAATCTCTCCTACGAGCAGTACTTC. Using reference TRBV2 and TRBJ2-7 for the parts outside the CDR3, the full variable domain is EPEVTQTPSHQVTQMGQEVILRCVPISNHLYFYWYRQILGQKVEFLVSFYNNEISEKSEIFDDQFSVERPDGSNFTLKIRSTKLEDSAMYFCASSADSNLSYEQYFGPGTRLTVT.

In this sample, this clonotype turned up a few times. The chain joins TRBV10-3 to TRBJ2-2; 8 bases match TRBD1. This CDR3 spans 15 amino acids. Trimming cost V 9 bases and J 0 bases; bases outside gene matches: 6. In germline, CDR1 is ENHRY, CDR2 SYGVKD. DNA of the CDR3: TGTGCCATTGCAGCAGGGGGCTCGAACACCGGGGAGCTGTTTTTT. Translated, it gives CAIAAGGSNTGELFF.

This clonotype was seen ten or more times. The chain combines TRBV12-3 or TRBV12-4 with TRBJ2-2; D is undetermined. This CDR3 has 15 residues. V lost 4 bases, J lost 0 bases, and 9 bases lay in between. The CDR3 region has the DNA TGTGCCAGCAGTTACCGGCTAGCGAACACCGGGGAGCTGTTTTTT. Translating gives CASSYRLANTGELFF.

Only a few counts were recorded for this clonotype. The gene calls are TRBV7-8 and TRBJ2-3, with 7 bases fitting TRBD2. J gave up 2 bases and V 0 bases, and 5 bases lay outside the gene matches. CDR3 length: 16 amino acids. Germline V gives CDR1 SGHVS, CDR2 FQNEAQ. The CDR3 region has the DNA TGTGCCAGCAGCTTAGCGCCTAGCGGATTCACAGATACGCAGTATTTT. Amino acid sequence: CASSLAPSGFTDTQYF.

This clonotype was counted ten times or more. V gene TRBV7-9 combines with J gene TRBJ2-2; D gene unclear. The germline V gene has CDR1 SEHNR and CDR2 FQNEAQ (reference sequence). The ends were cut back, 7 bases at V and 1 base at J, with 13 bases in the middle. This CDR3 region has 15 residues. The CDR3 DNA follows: TGTGCCAGCACAAAATCATCCCAGAACACCGGGGAGCTGTTTTTT. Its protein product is CASTKSSQNTGELFF.

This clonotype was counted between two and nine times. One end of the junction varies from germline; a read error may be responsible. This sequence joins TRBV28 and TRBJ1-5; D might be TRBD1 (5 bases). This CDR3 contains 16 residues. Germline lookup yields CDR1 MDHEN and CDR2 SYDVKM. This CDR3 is CAGSWGDPYSNQPQHF. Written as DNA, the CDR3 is TGTGCCGGCAGCTGGGGGGACCCGTATAGCAATCAGCCCCAGCATTTT. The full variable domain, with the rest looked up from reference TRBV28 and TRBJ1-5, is DVKVTQSSRYLVKRTGEKVFLECVQDMDHENMFWYRQDPGLGLRLIYFSYDVKMKEKGDIPEGYSVSREKKERFSLILESASTNQTSMYLCAGSWGDPYSNQPQHFGDGTRLSIL.

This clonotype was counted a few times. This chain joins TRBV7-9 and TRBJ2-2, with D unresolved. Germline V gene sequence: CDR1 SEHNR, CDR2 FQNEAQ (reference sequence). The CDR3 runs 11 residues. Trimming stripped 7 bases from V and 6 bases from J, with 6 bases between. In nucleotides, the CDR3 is TGTGCCAGCATATCAGCCGGGGAGCTGTTTTTT. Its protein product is CASISAGELFF. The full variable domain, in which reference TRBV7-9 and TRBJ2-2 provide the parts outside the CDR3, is DTGVSQNPRHKITKRGQNVTFRCDPISEHNRLYWYRQTLGQGPEFLTYFQNEAQLEKSRLLSDRFSAERPKGSFSTLEIQRTEQGDSAMYLCASISAGELFFGEGSRLTVL.

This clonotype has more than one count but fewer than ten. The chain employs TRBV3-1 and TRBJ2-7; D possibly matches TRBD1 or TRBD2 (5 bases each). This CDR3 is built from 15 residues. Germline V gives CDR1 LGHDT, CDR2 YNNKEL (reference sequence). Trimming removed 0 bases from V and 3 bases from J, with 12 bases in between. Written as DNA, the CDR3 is TGTGCCAGCAGCCAAGATGAGGGGCCCAACTACGAGCAGTACTTC. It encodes CASSQDEGPNYEQYF.

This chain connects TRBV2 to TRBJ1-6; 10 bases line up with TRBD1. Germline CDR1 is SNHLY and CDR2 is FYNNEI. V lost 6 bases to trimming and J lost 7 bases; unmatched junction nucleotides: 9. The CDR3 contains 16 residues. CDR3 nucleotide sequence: TGTGCCAGCAGGAGGACCGGACAGGGGGTGAATTCACCCCTCCACTTT. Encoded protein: CASRRTGQGVNSPLHF.

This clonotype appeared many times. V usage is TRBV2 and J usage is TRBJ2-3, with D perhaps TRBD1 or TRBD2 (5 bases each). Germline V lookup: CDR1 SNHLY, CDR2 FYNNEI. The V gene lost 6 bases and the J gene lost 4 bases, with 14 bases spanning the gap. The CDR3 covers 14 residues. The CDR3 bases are TGTGCCAGCAGGAGGGACGCCGGGGCAGATACGCAGTATTTT. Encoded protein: CASRRDAGADTQYF.

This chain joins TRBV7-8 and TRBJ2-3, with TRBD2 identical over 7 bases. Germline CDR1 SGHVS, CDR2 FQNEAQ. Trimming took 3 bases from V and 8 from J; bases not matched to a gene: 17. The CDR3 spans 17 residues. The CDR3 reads CASSFNIAGDPMGTQYF. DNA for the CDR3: TGTGCCAGCAGCTTTAATATCGCGGGGGATCCCATGGGTACGCAGTATTTT. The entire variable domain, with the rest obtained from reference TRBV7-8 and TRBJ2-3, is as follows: GAGVSQSPRYKVAKRGQDVALRCDPISGHVSLFWYQQALGQGPEFLTYFQNEAQLDKSGLPSDRFFAERPEGSVSTLKIQRTQQEDSAVYLCASSFNIAGDPMGTQYFGPGTRLTVL.

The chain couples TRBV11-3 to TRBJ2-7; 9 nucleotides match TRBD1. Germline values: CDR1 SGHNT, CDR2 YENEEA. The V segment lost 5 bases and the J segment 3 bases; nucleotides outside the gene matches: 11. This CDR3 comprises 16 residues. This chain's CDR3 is CASSLRRDRDFYEQYF. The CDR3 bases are TGTGCCAGCAGCCTCCGAAGGGACAGGGACTTCTACGAGCAGTACTTC.

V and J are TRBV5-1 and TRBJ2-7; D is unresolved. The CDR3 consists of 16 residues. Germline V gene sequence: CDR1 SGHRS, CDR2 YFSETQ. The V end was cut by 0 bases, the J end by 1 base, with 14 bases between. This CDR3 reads CASSLVRGFGSYEQYF. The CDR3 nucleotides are TGCGCCAGCAGCTTGGTTCGCGGATTCGGGTCCTACGAGCAGTACTTC. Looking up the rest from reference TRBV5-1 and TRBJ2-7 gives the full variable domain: KAGVTQTPRYLIKTRGQQVTLSCSPISGHRSVSWYQQTPGQGLQFLFEYFSETQRNKGNFPGRFSGRQFSNSRSEMNVSTLELGDSALYLCASSLVRGFGSYEQYFGPGTRLTVT.

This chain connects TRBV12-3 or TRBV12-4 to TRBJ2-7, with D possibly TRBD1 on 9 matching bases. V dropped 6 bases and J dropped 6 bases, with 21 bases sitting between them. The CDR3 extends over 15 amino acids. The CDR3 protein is CASRKGQGLGGEQYF. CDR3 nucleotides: TGTGCCAGCAGAAAGGGACAGGGACTAGGGGGCGAGCAGTACTTC.

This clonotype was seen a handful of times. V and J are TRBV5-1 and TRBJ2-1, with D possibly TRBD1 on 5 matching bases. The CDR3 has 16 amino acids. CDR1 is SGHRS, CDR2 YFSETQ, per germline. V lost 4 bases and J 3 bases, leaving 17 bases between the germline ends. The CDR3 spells CASSGNRLPLYNEQFF. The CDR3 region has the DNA TGCGCCAGCAGCGGGAACAGGTTGCCCCTCTACAATGAGCAGTTCTTC.

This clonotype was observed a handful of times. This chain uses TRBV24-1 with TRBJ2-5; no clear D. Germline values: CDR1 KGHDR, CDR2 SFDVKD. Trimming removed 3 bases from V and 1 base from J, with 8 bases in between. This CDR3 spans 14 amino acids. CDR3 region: CATSDQTVQETQYF. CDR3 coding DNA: TGTGCCACCAGTGATCAGACGGTCCAAGAGACCCAGTACTTC.

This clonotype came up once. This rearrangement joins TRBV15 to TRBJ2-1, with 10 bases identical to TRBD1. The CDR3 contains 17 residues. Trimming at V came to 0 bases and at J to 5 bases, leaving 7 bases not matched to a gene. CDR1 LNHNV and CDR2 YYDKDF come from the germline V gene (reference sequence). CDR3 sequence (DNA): TGTGCCACCAGCAGAGATCGGGACAGGGGTTCTCACAATGAGCAGTTCTTC. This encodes CATSRDRDRGSHNEQFF.

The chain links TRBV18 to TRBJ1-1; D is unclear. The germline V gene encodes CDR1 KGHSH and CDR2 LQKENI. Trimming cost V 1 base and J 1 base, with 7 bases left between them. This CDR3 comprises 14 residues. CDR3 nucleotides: TGTGCCAGCTCACCACAACAGCAGAACACTGAAGCTTTCTTT. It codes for CASSPQQQNTEAFF.

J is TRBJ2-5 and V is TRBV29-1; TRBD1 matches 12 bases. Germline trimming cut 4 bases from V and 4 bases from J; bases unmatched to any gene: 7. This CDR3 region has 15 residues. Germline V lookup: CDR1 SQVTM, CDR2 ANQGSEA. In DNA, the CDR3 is TGCAGCGTTGGGGGACAGGGGGCGACCCGAGAGACCCAGTACTTC. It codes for CSVGGQGATRETQYF.

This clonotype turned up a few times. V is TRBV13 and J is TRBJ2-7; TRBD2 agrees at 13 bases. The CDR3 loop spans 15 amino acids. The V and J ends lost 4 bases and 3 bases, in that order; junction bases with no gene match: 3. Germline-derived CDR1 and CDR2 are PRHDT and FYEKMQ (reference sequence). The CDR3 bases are TGTGCCAGCAGCTCGGGACTAGCGGGAAACTACGAGCAGTACTTC. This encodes CASSSGLAGNYEQYF. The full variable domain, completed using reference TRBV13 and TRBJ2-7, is AAGVIQSPRHLIKEKRETATLKCYPIPRHDTVYWYQQGPGQDPQFLISFYEKMQSDKGSIPDRFSAQQFSDYHSELNMSSLELGDSALYFCASSSGLAGNYEQYFGPGTRLTVT.